This T cell receptor beta chain was recovered during a study of control samples from healthy donors and cancer patients. TCRdb's copy holds only in-frame clones and misses some; the assay was immunoSEQ multiplex PCR. The table records about 57,000 clones, roughly 94% of them present only once. V lost 4 bases and J 7 bases, leaving 11 bases between the germline ends. Looked up from germline, CDR1 is LGHDT and CDR2 is YNNKEL (reference sequence). The CDR3 is made up of 12 amino acids. The TCR sequence derives from a man in his thirties or forties in good health. Material: blood. This chain joins TRBV3-1 (or the pseudogene TRBV3-2) and TRBJ2-7; unclear D gene. CDR3 bases: TGTGCCAGCAGCCTGGGCCTTACGGAGCAGTACTTC. Translated: CASSLGLTEQYF.